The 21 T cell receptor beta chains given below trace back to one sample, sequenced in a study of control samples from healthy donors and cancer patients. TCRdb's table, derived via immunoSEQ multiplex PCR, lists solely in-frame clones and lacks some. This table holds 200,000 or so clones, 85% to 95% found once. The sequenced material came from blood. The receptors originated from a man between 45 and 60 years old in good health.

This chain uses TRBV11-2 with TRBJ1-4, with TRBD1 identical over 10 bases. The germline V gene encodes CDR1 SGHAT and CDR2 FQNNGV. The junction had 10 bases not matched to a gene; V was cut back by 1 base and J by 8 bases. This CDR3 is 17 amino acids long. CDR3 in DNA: TGTGCCAGCAGCTTAGTAGGCCGACAGGGGGCGGACGAAAAACTGTTTTTT. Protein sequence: CASSLVGRQGADEKLFF.

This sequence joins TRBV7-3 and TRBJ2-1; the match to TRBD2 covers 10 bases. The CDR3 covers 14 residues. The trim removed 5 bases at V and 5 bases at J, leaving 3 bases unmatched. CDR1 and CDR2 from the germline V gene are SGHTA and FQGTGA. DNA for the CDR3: TGTGCCAGCAGCCCAGGGACTAGCGACAATGAGCAGTTCTTC. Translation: CASSPGTSDNEQFF.

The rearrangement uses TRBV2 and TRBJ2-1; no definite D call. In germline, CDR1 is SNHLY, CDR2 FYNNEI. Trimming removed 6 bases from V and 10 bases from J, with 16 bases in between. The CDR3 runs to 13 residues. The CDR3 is CASREPDVAEQFF. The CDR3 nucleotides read TGTGCCAGCAGGGAACCGGACGTCGCGGAGCAGTTCTTC.

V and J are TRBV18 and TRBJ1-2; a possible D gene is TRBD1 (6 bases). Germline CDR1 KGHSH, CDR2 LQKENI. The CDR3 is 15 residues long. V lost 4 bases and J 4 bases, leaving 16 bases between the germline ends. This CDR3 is CASSLLGGLGYGYTF. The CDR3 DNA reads TGTGCCAGCTCACTACTCGGGGGCCTTGGCTATGGCTACACCTTC. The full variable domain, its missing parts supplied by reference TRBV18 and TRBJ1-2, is NAGVMQNPRHLVRRRGQEARLRCSPMKGHSHVYWYRQLPEEGLKFMVYLQKENIIDESGMPKERFSAEFPKEGPSILRIQQVVRGDSAAYFCASSLLGGLGYGYTFGSGTRLTVV.

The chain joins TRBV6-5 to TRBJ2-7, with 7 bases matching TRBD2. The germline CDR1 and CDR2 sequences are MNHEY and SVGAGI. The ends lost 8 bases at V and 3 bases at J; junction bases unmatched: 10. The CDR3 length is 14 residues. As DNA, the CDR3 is TGTGCCAGCTCACCGGGGGGTACTAACTACGAGCAGTACGTC. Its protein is CASSPGGTNYEQYV.

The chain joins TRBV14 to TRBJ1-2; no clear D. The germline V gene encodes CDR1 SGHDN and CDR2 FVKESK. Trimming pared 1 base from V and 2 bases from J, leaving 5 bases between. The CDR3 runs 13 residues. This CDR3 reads CASSQAENYGYTF. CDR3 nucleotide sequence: TGTGCCAGCAGCCAAGCTGAAAACTATGGCTACACCTTC. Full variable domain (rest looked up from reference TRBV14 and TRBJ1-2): EAGVTQFPSHSVIEKGQTVTLRCDPISGHDNLYWYRRVMGKEIKFLLHFVKESKQDESGMPNNRFLAERTGGTYSTLKVQPAELEDSGVYFCASSQAENYGYTFGSGTRLTVV.

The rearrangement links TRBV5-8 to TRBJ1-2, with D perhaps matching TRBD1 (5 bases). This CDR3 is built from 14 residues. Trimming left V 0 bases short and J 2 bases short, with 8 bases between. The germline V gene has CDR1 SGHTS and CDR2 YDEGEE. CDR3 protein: CASSLAGGNYGYTF. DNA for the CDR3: TGTGCCAGCAGCTTGGCCGGGGGAAACTATGGCTACACCTTC.

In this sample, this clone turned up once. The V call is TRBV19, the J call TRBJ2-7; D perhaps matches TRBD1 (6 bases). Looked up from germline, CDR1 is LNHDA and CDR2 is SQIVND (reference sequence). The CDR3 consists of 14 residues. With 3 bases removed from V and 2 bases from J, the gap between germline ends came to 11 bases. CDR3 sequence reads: CASSIRQDAYEQYF. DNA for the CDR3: TGTGCCAGTAGTATTAGACAGGATGCCTACGAGCAGTACTTC.

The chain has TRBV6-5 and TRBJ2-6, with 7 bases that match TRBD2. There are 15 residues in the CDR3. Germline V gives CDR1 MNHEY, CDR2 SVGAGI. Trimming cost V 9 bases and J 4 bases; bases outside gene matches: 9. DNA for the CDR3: TGTGCCAGTTCGGGGGGAGGCCTCGGGGCCAACGTCCTGACTTTC. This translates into CASSGGGLGANVLTF.

The CDR3 nucleotides are TGTGCCAGCGCATTAACAAGGGGGAGCTCTGGAAACACCATATATTTT. It codes for CASALTRGSSGNTIYF. V and J are TRBV6-6 and TRBJ1-3; tentatively, D is TRBD1 (6 bases). The CDR3 loop spans 16 amino acids. Looked up from germline, CDR1 is MNHNY and CDR2 is SVGAGI (reference sequence). V was trimmed by 8 bases and J by 0 bases, leaving 17 bases between them.

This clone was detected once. Here the CDR3 reads CASRSSNEKLFF. The CDR3 region has the DNA TGTGCCAGCCGGAGTTCTAATGAAAAACTGTTTTTT. The chain is built from TRBV28 and TRBJ1-4; no clear D. This CDR3 comprises 12 residues. Per germline, CDR1 MDHEN and CDR2 SYDVKM. V was cut by 8 bases and J by 3 bases, with 7 bases left in between.

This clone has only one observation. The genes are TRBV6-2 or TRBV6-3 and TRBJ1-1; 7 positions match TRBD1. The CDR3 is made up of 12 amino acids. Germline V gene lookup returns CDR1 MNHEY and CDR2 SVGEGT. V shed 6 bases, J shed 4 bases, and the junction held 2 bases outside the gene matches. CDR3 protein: CASRYRGTEAFF. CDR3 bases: TGTGCCAGCAGATACAGGGGCACTGAAGCTTTCTTT.

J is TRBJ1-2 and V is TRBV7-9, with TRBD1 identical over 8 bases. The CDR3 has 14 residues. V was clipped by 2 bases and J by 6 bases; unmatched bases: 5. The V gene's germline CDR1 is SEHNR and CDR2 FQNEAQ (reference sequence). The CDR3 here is CASSLLDRADGYTF. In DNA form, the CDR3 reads TGTGCCAGCAGCTTACTGGACAGGGCCGATGGCTACACCTTC.

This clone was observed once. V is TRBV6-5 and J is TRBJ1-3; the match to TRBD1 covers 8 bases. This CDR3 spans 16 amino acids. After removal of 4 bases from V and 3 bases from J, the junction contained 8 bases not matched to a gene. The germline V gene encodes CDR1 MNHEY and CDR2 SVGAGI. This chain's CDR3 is CASSLTQGAFGNTIYF. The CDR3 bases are TGTGCCAGCAGTTTAACGCAGGGGGCGTTTGGAAACACCATATATTTT.

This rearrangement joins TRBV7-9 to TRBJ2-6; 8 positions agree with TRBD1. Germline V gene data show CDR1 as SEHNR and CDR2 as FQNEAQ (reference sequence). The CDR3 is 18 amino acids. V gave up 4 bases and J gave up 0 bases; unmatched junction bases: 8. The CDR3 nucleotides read TGTGCCAGCAGCTCCGGACAGGGAAGACTCTCTGGGGCCAACGTCCTGACTTTC. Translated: CASSSGQGRLSGANVLTF.

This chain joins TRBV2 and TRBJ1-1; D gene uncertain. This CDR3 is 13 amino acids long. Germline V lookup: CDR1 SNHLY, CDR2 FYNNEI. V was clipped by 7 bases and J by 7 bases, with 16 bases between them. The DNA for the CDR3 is TGTGCCAGCAAACGGAACCCCAACTTTGAAGCTTTCTTT. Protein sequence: CASKRNPNFEAFF.

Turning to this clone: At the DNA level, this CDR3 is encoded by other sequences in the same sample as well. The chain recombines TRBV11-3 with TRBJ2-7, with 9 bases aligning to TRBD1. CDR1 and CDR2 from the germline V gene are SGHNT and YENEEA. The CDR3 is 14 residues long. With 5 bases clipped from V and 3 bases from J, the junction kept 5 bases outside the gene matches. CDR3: CASSPMGQGYEQYF. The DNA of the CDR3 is TGTGCCAGCAGCCCCATGGGACAGGGCTACGAGCAGTACTTC.

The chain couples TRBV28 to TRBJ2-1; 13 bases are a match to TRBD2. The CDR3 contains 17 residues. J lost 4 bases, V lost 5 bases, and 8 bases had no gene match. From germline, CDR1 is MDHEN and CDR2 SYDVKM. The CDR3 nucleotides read TGTGCCAGCAGTGGATTAACGGGACTAGCGGGGTACAATGAGCAGTTCTTC. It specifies CASSGLTGLAGYNEQFF. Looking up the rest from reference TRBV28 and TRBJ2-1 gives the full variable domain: DVKVTQSSRYLVKRTGEKVFLECVQDMDHENMFWYRQDPGLGLRLIYFSYDVKMKEKGDIPEGYSVSREKKERFSLILESASTNQTSMYLCASSGLTGLAGYNEQFFGPGTRLTVL.

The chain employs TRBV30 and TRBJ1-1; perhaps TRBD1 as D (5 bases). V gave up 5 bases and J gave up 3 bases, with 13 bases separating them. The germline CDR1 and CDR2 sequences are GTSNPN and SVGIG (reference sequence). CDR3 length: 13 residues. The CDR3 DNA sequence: TGTGCCTGGGTGCCGCGGGGGGACACTGAAGCTTTCTTT. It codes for CAWVPRGDTEAFF.

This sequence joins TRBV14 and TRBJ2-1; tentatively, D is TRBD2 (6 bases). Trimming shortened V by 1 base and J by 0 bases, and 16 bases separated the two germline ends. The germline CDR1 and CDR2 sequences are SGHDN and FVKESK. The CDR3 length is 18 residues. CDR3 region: CASSQGGAGTSSYNEQFF. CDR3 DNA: TGTGCCAGCAGCCAAGGCGGAGCGGGCACTAGCTCCTACAATGAGCAGTTCTTC.

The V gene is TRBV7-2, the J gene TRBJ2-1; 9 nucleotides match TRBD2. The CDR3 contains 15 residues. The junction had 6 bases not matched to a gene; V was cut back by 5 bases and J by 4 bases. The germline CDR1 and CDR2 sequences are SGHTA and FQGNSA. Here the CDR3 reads CASSRTSGGYNEQFF. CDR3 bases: TGTGCCAGCAGCCGCACGAGCGGGGGGTACAATGAGCAGTTCTTC. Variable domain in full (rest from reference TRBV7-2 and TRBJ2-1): GAGVSQSPSNKVTEKGKDVELRCDPISGHTALYWYRQSLGQGLEFLIYFQGNSAPDKSGLPSDRFSAERTGGSVSTLTIQRTQQEDSAVYLCASSRTSGGYNEQFFGPGTRLTVL.